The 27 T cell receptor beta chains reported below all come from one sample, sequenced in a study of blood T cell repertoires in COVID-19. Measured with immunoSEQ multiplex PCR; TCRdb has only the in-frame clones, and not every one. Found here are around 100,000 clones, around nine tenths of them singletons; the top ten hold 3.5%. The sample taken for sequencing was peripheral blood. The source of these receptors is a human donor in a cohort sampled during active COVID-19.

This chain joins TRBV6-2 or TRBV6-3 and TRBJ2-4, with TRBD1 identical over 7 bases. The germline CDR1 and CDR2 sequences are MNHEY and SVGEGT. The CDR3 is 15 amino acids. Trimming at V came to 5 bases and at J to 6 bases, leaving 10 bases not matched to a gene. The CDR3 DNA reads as TGTGCCAGCAGTGACAGGGCCTTTCAAGTAAACATTCAGTACTTC. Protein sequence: CASSDRAFQVNIQYF.

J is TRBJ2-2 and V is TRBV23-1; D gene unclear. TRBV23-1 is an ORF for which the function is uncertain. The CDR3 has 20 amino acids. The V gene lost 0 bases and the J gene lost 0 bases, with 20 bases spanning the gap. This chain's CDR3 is CASSQSVRHSNFPNTGELFF. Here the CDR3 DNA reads TGCGCCAGCAGTCAATCAGTTAGGCACAGCAATTTTCCGAACACCGGGGAGCTGTTTTTT.

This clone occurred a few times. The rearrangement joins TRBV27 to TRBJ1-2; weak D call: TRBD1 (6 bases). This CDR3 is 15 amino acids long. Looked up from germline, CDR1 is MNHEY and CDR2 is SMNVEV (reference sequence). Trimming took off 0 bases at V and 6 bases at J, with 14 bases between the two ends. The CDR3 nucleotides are TGTGCCAGCAGTTTATCGGGCCAGGGGTTCCATGGCTACACCTTC. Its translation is CASSLSGQGFHGYTF.

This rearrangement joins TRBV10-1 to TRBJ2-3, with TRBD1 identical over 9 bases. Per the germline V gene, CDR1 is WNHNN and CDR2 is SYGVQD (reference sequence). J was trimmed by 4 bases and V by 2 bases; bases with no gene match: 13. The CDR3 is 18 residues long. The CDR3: CASSEPLAGQGIADTQYF. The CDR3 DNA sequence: TGCGCCAGCAGTGAGCCATTGGCCGGACAGGGGATAGCAGATACGCAGTATTTT.

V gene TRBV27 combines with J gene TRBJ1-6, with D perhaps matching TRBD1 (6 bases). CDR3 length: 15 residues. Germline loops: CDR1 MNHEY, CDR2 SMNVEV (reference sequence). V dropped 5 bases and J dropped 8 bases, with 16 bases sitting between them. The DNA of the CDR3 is TGTGCCAGCAGTCCTACAAGACAGGTATATTCACCCCTCCACTTT. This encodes CASSPTRQVYSPLHF.

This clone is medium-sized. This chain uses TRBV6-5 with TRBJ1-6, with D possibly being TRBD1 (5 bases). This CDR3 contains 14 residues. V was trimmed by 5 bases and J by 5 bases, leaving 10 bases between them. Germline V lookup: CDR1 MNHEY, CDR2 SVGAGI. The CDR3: CASSTGHHNSPLHF. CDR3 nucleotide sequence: TGTGCCAGCAGTACCGGACATCATAATTCACCCCTCCACTTT.

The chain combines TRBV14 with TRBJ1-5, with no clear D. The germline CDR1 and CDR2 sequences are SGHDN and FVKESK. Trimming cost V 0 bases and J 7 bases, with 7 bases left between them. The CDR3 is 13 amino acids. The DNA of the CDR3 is TGTGCCAGCAGCCAAGATCTACGGCAGCCCCAGCATTTT. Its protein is CASSQDLRQPQHF. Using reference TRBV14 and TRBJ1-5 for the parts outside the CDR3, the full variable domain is EAGVTQFPSHSVIEKGQTVTLRCDPISGHDNLYWYRRVMGKEIKFLLHFVKESKQDESGMPNNRFLAERTGGTYSTLKVQPAELEDSGVYFCASSQDLRQPQHFGDGTRLSIL.

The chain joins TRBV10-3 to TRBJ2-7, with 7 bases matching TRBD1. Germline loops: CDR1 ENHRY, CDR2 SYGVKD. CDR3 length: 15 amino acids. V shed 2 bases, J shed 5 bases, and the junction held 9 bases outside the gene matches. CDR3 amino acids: CAISEQERQGNEQYF. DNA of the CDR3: TGTGCCATCAGTGAGCAAGAGAGACAGGGTAACGAGCAGTACTTC.

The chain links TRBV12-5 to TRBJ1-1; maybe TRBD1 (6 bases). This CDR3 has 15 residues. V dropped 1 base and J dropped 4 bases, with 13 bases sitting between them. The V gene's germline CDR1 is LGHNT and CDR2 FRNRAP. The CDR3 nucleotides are TGTGCTAGTGGTTTGGGGGACACACGGAGCACTGAAGCTTTCTTT. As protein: CASGLGDTRSTEAFF.

CDR3 residues: CASSNFGGLAGPGELFF. CDR3 DNA: TGTGCCAGCAGCAACTTCGGGGGACTAGCGGGACCCGGGGAGCTGTTTTTT. This chain links TRBV9 with TRBJ2-2; 13 nucleotides align to TRBD2. CDR3 size: 17 residues. From germline, CDR1 is SGDLS and CDR2 YYNGEE. The J segment lost 6 bases and the V segment lost 4 bases, leaving 9 bases of the junction unmatched.

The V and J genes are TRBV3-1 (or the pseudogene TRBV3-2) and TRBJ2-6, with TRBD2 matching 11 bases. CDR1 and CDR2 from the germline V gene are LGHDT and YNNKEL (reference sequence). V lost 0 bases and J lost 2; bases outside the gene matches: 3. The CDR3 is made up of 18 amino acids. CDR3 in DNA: TGTGCCAGCAGCCAAGAGGCACTAGCGGGAGCTGGGGCCAACGTCCTGACTTTC. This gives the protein CASSQEALAGAGANVLTF.

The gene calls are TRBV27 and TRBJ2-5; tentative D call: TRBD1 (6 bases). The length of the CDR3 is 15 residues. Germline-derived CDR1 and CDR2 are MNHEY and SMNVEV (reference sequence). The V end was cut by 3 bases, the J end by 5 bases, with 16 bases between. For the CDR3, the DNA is TGTGCCAGCAGTTTCCGGGCAGGGGCGAGGGAGACCCAGTACTTC. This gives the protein CASSFRAGARETQYF.

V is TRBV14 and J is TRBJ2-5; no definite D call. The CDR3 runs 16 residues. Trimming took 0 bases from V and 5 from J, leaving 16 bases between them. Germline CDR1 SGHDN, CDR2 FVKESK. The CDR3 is CASSQDPSRGRETQYF. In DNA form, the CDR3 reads TGTGCCAGCAGCCAAGACCCTAGTCGAGGAAGGGAGACCCAGTACTTC.

The CDR3 loop reads CASSLAGTGGWANVLTF. CDR3 coding DNA: TGTGCCAGCAGCTTAGCTGGAACAGGGGGCTGGGCCAACGTCCTGACTTTC. V and J are TRBV7-2 and TRBJ2-6; TRBD1 matches 9 bases. The trim removed 0 bases at V and 5 bases at J, leaving 5 bases unmatched. The CDR3 sequence is 17 residues long. Per germline, CDR1 SGHTA and CDR2 FQGNSA.

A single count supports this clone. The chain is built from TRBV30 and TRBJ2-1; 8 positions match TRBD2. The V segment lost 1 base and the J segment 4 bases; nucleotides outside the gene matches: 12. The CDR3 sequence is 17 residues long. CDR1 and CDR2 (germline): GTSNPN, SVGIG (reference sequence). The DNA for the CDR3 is TGTGCCTGGAGTGGTCCCCTAAGCGGGAGAGGGTACAATGAGCAGTTCTTC. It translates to CAWSGPLSGRGYNEQFF.

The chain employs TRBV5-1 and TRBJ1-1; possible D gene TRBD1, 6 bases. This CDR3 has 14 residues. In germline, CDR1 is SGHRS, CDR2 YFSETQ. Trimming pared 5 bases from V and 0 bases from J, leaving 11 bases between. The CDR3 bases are TGCGCCAGCAGAGGGGACATTCTGAACACTGAAGCTTTCTTT. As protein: CASRGDILNTEAFF.

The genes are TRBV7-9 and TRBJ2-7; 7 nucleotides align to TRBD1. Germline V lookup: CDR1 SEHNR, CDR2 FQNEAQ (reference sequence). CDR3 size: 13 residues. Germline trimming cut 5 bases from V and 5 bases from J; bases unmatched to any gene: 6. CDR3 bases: TGTGCCAGCAGCCCCGACAGGGACGACGAGCAGTACTTC. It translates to CASSPDRDDEQYF. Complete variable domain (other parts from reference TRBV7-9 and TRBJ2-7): DTGVSQNPRHKITKRGQNVTFRCDPISEHNRLYWYRQTLGQGPEFLTYFQNEAQLEKSRLLSDRFSAERPKGSFSTLEIQRTEQGDSAMYLCASSPDRDDEQYFGPGTRLTVT.

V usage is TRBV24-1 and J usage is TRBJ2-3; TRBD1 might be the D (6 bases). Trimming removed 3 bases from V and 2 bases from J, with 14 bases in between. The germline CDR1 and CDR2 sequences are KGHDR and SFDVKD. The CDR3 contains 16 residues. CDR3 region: CATSDTGRGDTDTQYF. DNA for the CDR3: TGTGCCACCAGTGATACAGGGCGAGGGGACACAGATACGCAGTATTTT.

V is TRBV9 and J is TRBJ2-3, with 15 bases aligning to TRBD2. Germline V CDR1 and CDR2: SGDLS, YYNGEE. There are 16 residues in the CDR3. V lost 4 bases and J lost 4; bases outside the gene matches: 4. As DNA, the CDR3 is TGTGCCAGCAGCACCGGACTAGCGGGGGGGGCAGATACGCAGTATTTT. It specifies CASSTGLAGGADTQYF.

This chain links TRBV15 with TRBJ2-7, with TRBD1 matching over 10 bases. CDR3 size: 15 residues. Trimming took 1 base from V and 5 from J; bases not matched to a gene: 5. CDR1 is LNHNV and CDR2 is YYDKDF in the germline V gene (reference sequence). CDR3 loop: CATSRAGTGVDEQYF. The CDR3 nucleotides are TGTGCCACCAGCAGAGCCGGGACAGGGGTCGACGAGCAGTACTTC.

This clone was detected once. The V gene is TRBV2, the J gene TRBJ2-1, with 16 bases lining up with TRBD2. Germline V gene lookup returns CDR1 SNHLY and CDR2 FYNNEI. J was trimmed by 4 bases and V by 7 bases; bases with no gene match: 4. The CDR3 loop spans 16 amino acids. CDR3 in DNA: TGTGCCAGCACAACGGGACTAGCGGGGGGGTACAATGAGCAGTTCTTC. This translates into CASTTGLAGGYNEQFF.

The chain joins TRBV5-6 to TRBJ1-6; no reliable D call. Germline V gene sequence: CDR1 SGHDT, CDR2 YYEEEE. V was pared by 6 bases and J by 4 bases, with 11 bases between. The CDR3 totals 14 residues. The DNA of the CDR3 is TGTGCCAGCACCCCGGGAGCGTATAATTCACCCCTCCACTTT. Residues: CASTPGAYNSPLHF.

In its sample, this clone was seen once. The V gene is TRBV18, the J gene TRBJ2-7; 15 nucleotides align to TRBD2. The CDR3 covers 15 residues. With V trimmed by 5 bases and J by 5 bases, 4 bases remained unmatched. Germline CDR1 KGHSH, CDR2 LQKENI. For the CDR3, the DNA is TGTGCCAGCTCATTACGGACTAGCGGGGGGGACGAGCAGTACTTC. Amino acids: CASSLRTSGGDEQYF.

The CDR3 nucleotides read TGTGCCAGCAGCCAAATGGGCGGGGGCAACAATGAGCAGTTCTTC. This gives the protein CASSQMGGGNNEQFF. The rearrangement joins TRBV14 to TRBJ2-1; TRBD2 might be the D (7 bases). Germline V gives CDR1 SGHDN, CDR2 FVKESK. V dropped 2 bases and J dropped 5 bases, with 13 bases sitting between them. The CDR3 covers 15 residues.

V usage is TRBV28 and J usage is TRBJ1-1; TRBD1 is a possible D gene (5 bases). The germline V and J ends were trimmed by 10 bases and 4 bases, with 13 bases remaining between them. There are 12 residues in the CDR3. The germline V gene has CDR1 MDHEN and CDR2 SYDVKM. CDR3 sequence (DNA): TGTGCCACCCTCCCGCAGGGCACTGAAGCTTTCTTT. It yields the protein CATLPQGTEAFF.

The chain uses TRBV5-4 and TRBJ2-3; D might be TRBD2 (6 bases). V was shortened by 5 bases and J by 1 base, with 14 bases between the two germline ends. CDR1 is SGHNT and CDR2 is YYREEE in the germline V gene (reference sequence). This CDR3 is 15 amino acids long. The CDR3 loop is CASRPAGLGTDTQYF. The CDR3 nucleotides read TGTGCCAGCAGGCCAGCGGGTCTGGGCACAGATACGCAGTATTTT.

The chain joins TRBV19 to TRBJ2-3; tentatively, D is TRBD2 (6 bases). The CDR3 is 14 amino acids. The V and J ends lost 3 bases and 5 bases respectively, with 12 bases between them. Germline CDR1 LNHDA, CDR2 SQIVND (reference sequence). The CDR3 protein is CASSIPGSKDTQYF. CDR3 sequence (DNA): TGTGCCAGTAGTATCCCCGGGAGTAAAGATACGCAGTATTTT.